The sequence of this T cell receptor (beta chain) was determined in a study of T cell responses to AZD1222 COVID-19 vaccine. TCRdb keeps only in-frame clones here, not all; method: immunoSEQ multiplex PCR. The sample has 170,000 or so clones; 90% are singletons. A remark on this clone: Its antigen remains unidentified.

Germline V gives CDR1 SGHTS, CDR2 YDEGEE. This CDR3 region has 16 residues. V lost 4 bases to trimming and J lost 4 bases; unmatched junction nucleotides: 12. Study results and caveats: A mostly white British donor set with more females was recruited, and clonal diversity was possibly underestimated.

The clonotype originates from an adult in good health. The material sequenced was peripheral blood, taken on day 0 of AZD1222 vaccination. The chain joins TRBV5-8 to TRBJ1-2, with 8 nucleotides matching TRBD1. DNA for the CDR3: TGTGCCAGCAGCCTGCTGGGACAGGACCTCTCCTATGGCTACACCTTC. Translation: CASSLLGQDLSYGYTF.